This entry concerns a single TCR beta chain. Its matching antigen is unknown. CDR1 and CDR2 from the germline V gene are SEHNR and FQNEAQ (reference sequence). The CDR3 length is 15 residues. This record comes from a study of monozygotic twins with inflammatory bowel disease. Notes on the study in general: Clonotype sharing was lower in IBD patients than healthy twins, most markedly with disease activity.

From its re-call of the 5' RACE reads, TCRdb lists each CDR3 protein once, without DNA. The sample's table shows about 380,000 distinct CDR3 sequences. Every donor provided one blood sample measuring approximately 2.5 ml. Skipping T cell sorting, the study isolated total RNA directly from whole blood. The source material was blood. The chain carries TRBV7-9 and TRBJ2-5; checking the TCRdb D call of TRBD2 is not possible without DNA. The origin of this receptor is a human donor with ulcerative colitis or Crohn's disease, or a healthy co-twin of an affected twin (not recorded which). The CDR3 loop reads CASSLGVAGVETQYF.